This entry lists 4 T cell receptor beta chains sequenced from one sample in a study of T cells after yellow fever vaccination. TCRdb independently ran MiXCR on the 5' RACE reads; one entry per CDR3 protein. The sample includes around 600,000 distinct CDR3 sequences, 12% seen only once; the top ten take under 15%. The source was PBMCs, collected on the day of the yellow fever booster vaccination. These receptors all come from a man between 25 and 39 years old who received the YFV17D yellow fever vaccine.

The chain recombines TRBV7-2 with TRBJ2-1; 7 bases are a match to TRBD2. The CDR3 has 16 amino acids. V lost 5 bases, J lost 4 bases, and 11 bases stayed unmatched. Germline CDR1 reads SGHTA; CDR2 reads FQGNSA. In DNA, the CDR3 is TGTGCCAGCAGCGGGGGGGGGAGCGGAGGTTACAATGAGCAGTTCTTC. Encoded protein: CASSGGGSGGYNEQFF.

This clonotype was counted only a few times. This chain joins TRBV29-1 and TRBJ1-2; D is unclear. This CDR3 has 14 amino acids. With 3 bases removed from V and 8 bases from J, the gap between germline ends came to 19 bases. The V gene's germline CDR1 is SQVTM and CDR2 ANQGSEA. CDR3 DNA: TGCAGCGTTGAGTGGACCGCACGCCCCGGCGGCTACACCTTC. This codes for CSVEWTARPGGYTF.

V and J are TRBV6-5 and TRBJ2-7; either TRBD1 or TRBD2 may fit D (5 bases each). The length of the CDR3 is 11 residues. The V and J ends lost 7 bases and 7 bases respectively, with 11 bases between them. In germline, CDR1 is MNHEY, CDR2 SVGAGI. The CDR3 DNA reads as TGTGCCAGCACGCGGGCAGGGGAGCAGTACTTC. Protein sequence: CASTRAGEQYF.

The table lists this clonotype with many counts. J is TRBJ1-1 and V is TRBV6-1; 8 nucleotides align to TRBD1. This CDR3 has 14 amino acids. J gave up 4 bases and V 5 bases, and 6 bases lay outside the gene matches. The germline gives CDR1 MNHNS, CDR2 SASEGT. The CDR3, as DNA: TGTGCCAGCAGTCCAGGACAGGGTATCACTGAAGCTTTCTTT. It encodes CASSPGQGITEAFF.